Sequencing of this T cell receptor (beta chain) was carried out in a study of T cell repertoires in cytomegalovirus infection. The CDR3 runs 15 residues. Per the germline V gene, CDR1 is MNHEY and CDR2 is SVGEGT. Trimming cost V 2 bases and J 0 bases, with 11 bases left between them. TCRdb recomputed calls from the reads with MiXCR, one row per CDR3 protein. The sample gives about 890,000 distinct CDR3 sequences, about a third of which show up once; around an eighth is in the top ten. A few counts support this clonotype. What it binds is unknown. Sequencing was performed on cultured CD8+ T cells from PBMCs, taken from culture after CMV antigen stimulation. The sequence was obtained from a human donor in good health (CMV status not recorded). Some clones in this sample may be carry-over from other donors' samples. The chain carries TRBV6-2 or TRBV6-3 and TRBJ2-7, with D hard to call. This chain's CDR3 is CASSYRVTSSYEQYV. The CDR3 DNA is TGTGCCAGCAGTTACCGGGTAACCAGCTCCTACGAGCAGTACGTC.